The 20 T cell receptor beta chains below were found in one sample sequenced in a study of identical twins. TCRdb re-derived calls from the 5' RACE reads in MiXCR, one entry per CDR3 protein. The sample has 1.5 million to 2 million distinct CDR3 sequences, under 35% seen once. Sequencing was performed on cord blood. The receptors derive from a newborn girl in good health.

This clonotype was picked up a small number of times. The gene calls are TRBV6-1 and TRBJ1-2, with D unclear. V was clipped by 8 bases and J by 2 bases, with 9 bases between them. This CDR3 spans 12 amino acids. The V gene's germline CDR1 is MNHNS and CDR2 SASEGT. CDR3 nucleotide sequence: TGTGCCAGCGGTGGCAGGAACTATGGCTACACCTTC. It yields the protein CASGGRNYGYTF.

This clonotype was counted only a few times. V gene TRBV6-2 or TRBV6-3 combines with J gene TRBJ2-1; 12 positions match TRBD2. Trimming cost V 3 bases and J 5 bases; bases outside gene matches: 2. There are 15 residues in the CDR3. Germline V gene lookup returns CDR1 MNHEY and CDR2 SVGEGT. CDR3 region: CASSYRTSGNNEQFF. In DNA form, the CDR3 reads TGTGCCAGCAGTTATCGGACTAGCGGGAACAATGAGCAGTTCTTC.

Concerning this clonotype itself: A much larger clone lies a single base off, so this may be a read error. The chain couples TRBV20-1 to TRBJ2-1, with 12 bases lining up with TRBD2. The J call is doubtful: the DNA matches TRBJ2-7 better. The CDR3 is 16 amino acids. Germline V gene data show CDR1 as DFQATT and CDR2 as SNEGSKA (reference sequence). This CDR3 is CSARVPSGGAYNEQYF. CDR3 bases: TGCAGTGCTAGAGTTCCTAGCGGGGGGGCCTACAATGAGCAGTACTTC.

This clonotype showed up just a few times. The V call is TRBV20-1, the J call TRBJ2-1; D possibly matches TRBD1 or TRBD2 (6 bases each). V gave up 2 bases and J gave up 0 bases, with 14 bases separating them. From germline, CDR1 is DFQATT and CDR2 SNEGSKA (reference sequence). The CDR3 is made up of 16 amino acids. The CDR3 spells CSARLGGLSSYNEQFF. CDR3 DNA: TGCAGTGCTAGATTAGGGGGGCTGAGCTCCTACAATGAGCAGTTCTTC.

V and J are TRBV27 and TRBJ2-1; D is undetermined. Per germline, CDR1 MNHEY and CDR2 SMNVEV (reference sequence). This CDR3 is built from 16 residues. Between the trimmed V and J ends, which lost 5 bases and 0 bases, there was a span of 14 bases. CDR3 bases: TGTGCCAGCAGTCTTCGGAGTGGGTACTCCTACAATGAGCAGTTCTTC. Translating gives CASSLRSGYSYNEQFF.

Only one count was recorded for this clonotype. At one boundary the junction diverges from the germline segment, which might be a read error. The genes are TRBV5-1 and TRBJ1-3; D unresolved. Germline V lookup: CDR1 SGHRS, CDR2 YFSETQ. The CDR3 spans 13 residues. CDR3 residues: CASSLWAGNTVYF. Written as DNA, the CDR3 is TGCGCCAGCAGCTTGTGGGCTGGAAACACCGTATATTTT.

This clonotype has just one count. The J gene is TRBJ2-3, the V gene TRBV19, with 8 bases identical to TRBD1. The CDR3 is 15 amino acids. CDR1 and CDR2 from the germline V gene are LNHDA and SQIVND (reference sequence). The trim removed 6 bases at V and 5 bases at J, leaving 10 bases unmatched. CDR3 residues: CASRPRQGPGDTQYF. CDR3 nucleotide sequence: TGTGCCAGTAGACCGAGACAGGGGCCTGGAGATACGCAGTATTTT.

The chain couples TRBV12-3 or TRBV12-4 to TRBJ2-5; D is perhaps TRBD2 (7 bases). CDR3 length: 13 amino acids. V was cut by 3 bases and J by 11 bases, with 16 bases left in between. This CDR3 reads CASSLGGANEQYF. The CDR3 DNA sequence: TGTGCCAGCAGTTTGGGGGGGGCCAATGAGCAGTACTTC.

This clonotype was seen a handful of times. This chain uses TRBV10-3 with TRBJ2-1; TRBD2 aligns across 10 bases. The CDR3 consists of 16 residues. Per germline, CDR1 ENHRY and CDR2 SYGVKD. Germline trimming cut 6 bases from V and 1 base from J; bases unmatched to any gene: 6. As DNA, the CDR3 is TGTGCCATCAGGGCTACAGCGGGGGGGTCCTACAATGAGCAGTTCTTC. This gives the protein CAIRATAGGSYNEQFF.

A remark on this clonotype: A read error may explain this, as a much larger clone is one base away. The V call is TRBV24-1, the J call TRBJ2-5, with D possibly being TRBD2 (6 bases). The germline V gene encodes CDR1 KGHDR and CDR2 SFDVKD. CDR3 length: 15 amino acids. CDR3 protein: CATSDNQTKREIQYF. In nucleotides, the CDR3 is TGTGCCACCAGTGATAATCAAACAAAACGGGAGATCCAGTACTTC.

This sequence joins TRBV6-1 and TRBJ2-1; 12 bases fit TRBD2. This CDR3 comprises 16 residues. The germline V gene encodes CDR1 MNHNS and CDR2 SASEGT. V shed 7 bases, J shed 7 bases, and the junction held 11 bases outside the gene matches. DNA for the CDR3: TGTGCCAGCAAGGACACAGGGCTAGCGGGAGGGAATGAGCAGTTCTTC. Its protein is CASKDTGLAGGNEQFF.

The table lists this clonotype with a count of one. The J gene is TRBJ1-4, the V gene TRBV5-4; D gene uncertain. Germline V gene lookup returns CDR1 SGHNT and CDR2 YYREEE (reference sequence). The V gene lost 6 bases and the J gene lost 0 bases, with 9 bases spanning the gap. This CDR3 has 14 amino acids. CDR3: CASTHRPTNEKLFF. The CDR3 DNA is TGTGCCAGCACCCATCGTCCAACTAATGAAAAACTGTTTTTT.

With regard to this clonotype: With a much larger clone just one base away, this may be a read error. This chain connects TRBV6-6 to TRBJ2-7; D is ambiguous. The V and J ends lost 6 bases and 3 bases respectively, with 12 bases between them. This CDR3 is 13 amino acids long. The germline CDR1 and CDR2 sequences are MNHNY and SVGAGI (reference sequence). The CDR3 here is CASRKTKGYEQYF. In nucleotides, the CDR3 is TGTGCCAGCAGAAAAACGAAAGGCTACGAGCAGTACTTC.

This sequence joins TRBV20-1 and TRBJ1-4, with a tentative D call TRBD1 (5 bases). In germline, CDR1 is DFQATT, CDR2 SNEGSKA (reference sequence). Trimming stripped 6 bases from V and 5 bases from J, with 10 bases between. This CDR3 comprises 12 residues. CDR3 in amino acids: CSAREANEKLFF. In DNA, the CDR3 is TGCAGTGCCAGGGAGGCCAATGAAAAACTGTTTTTT.

This clonotype was observed a handful of times. This sequence joins TRBV7-9 and TRBJ1-4, with 10 nucleotides matching TRBD1. Per germline, CDR1 SEHNR and CDR2 FQNEAQ (reference sequence). J was trimmed by 2 bases and V by 5 bases; bases with no gene match: 8. The CDR3 covers 17 residues. The CDR3 coding sequence is TGTGCCAGCAGCCGGGACAGGGGCGTAGCGACTAATGAAAAACTGTTTTTT. Its translation: CASSRDRGVATNEKLFF. Together with reference TRBV7-9 and TRBJ1-4, the CDR3 gives the full variable domain: DTGVSQNPRHKITKRGQNVTFRCDPISEHNRLYWYRQTLGQGPEFLTYFQNEAQLEKSRLLSDRFSAERPKGSFSTLEIQRTEQGDSAMYLCASSRDRGVATNEKLFFGSGTQLSVL.

Comment on this clonotype: One base away lies a much larger clone, so this may be a sequencing read error. This chain connects TRBV28 to TRBJ2-7; 7 nucleotides align to TRBD2. V lost 4 bases and J lost 6; bases outside the gene matches: 9. The CDR3 runs to 14 residues. Germline V gene data show CDR1 as MDHEN and CDR2 as SYDVKM. The CDR3 nucleotides are TGTGCCAGCAGTTCTGGGCGGGAGCTGAGCGAGCAGTACTTC. Translating gives CASSSGRELSEQYF.

This clonotype has a single count. This rearrangement joins TRBV7-4 to TRBJ2-5; weak D call: TRBD2 (5 bases). TRBJ2-7 explains the end of the DNA better; the J call may be wrong. Per germline, CDR1 SGHVT and CDR2 SQSDAQ. The CDR3 is 14 residues long. For the CDR3, the DNA is TGTGCCAGCAGCTTAGAGACTATCAGTCACGAGCAGTACTTC. Amino acids: CASSLETISHEQYF.

The DNA for the CDR3 is TGTGCCAGCAGTGCCCACCCCGGGACAGGGGGCAATAATGAGCAGTTCTTC. Translated, it gives CASSAHPGTGGNNEQFF. The rearrangement uses TRBV25-1 and TRBJ2-1; TRBD1 aligns across 12 bases. Trimming took 4 bases from V and 7 from J; bases not matched to a gene: 11. This CDR3 has 17 residues. CDR1 MGHDK and CDR2 SYGVNS come from the germline V gene. Looking up the rest from reference TRBV25-1 and TRBJ2-1 gives the full variable domain: EADIYQTPRYLVIGTGKKITLECSQTMGHDKMYWYQQDPGMELHLIHYSYGVNSTEKGDLSSESTVSRIRTEHFPLTLESARPSHTSQYLCASSAHPGTGGNNEQFFGPGTRLTVL.

The J gene is TRBJ2-5, the V gene TRBV6-8; TRBD2 aligns across 10 bases. Germline values: CDR1 MNHGY, CDR2 SAAAGT. J gave up 1 base and V 3 bases, and 8 bases lay outside the gene matches. The CDR3 has 17 amino acids. In nucleotides, the CDR3 is TGTGCCAGCAGTTATCCTAGCGGGAGCTTAATCCAAGAGACCCAGTACTTC. Amino acids: CASSYPSGSLIQETQYF.

The genes are TRBV20-1 and TRBJ1-6; the D is unclear. The CDR3 spans 15 residues. In germline, CDR1 is DFQATT, CDR2 SNEGSKA (reference sequence). Trimming pared 6 bases from V and 7 bases from J, leaving 19 bases between. The DNA of the CDR3 is TGCAGTGCCGAGGGATTGTCTAGCGGCAATTCACCCCTCCACTTT. It yields the protein CSAEGLSSGNSPLHF.